The present entry profiles one TCR beta chain with its context. Which antigen it targets is not known. Base qualities are not at hand, and no much larger clone is one base apart. This sample stems from a study of T cell responses to AZD1222 COVID-19 vaccine (dated by TCRdb to the early 2020s). Turning to the overall study: AZD1222 recipients whose second dose came at about 4 weeks and those whose second dose came at about 12 weeks were combined into one group, since spike-specific TCR depth and breadth did not differ between the two schedules. Enrollment into the trials was organized by age into subgroups of 18-55, 56-69 and 70-plus years, and those subgroups contained roughly 150, 30 and 60 TCR-sequenced participants, respectively. A total of approximately 240 trial participants underwent TCR sequencing, of whom 200 to 220 received two doses of AZD1222 and 26 received two doses of the MenACWY control vaccine. Overall study outcomes, separate from this receptor: The whole spike protein was spanned by vaccine-associated CD4 TCRs, and dominant responses were seen in regions 160-218 and 743-854. Only five to seven AZD1222 recipients were SARS-CoV-2 seropositive at baseline, limiting conclusions about previously exposed vaccinees. A significant rise in spike-specific TCR breadth and depth was observed after two AZD1222 doses relative to day 0 and relative to MenACWY recipients. Nearly half of unique spike-specific TCRs reportedly recognized epitopes outside regions mutated in the B.1.351 and B.1.1.7 variants. In the small 56-69-year group, the increase in depth fell short of significance, most likely because of low power. Most participants were white British and females outnumbered males, and the authors suggested that clonal diversity may have been underestimated. No day 14 peak-response samples were available, so repertoires were characterized only after the peak T cell response.

The CDR3 regions of human TCRbeta chains were analyzed by immunosequencing. In the source study's methods: Repertoire TCRs were matched against a reference library of SARS-CoV-2-specific TCRs generated with the MIRA antigen-specificity platform. Breadth was defined as the fraction of unique TCRs that were SARS-CoV-2-associated, and depth was defined as the fraction of total T cells that were SARS-CoV-2-associated. Using the MIRA data, each spike-specific TCR was assigned both to the spike region to which the TCR was reactive and to a CD4 or CD8 class. Log10-transformed breadth and depth values were compared by one-way ANOVA with Sidak's multiple comparisons tests. Sourced from immuneACCESS, this table was stored by TCRdb with only in-frame sequences that have V and J called. A share of the clones is absent; for the studies checked, an unresolved V gene accounts for under half, and the remainder has no known explanation. V, J and clone size were drawn from that table, and D and trimming were deduced from the DNA. Here the sample has about 140,000 clones; roughly 89% occur a single time. The ten most abundant clones make up more than 4.5% of the sample.

V drops 2 bases and J drops 1 base, leaving 15 bases in between. The germline V gene sets CDR1 to KGHSH and CDR2 to LQKENI. The CDR3 starts with the cysteine, ends with the phenylalanine, and has 16 residues. Only the CDR3 region is kept as DNA, spanning 48 bases read in frame from base 1. Interpreted using the paper, the time point label stands for: baseline before first vaccination. The vaccinee samples were drawn from two UK trials, COV001 and COV002, one of which was a single-blind randomized controlled phase 2/3 trial testing AZD1222 (ChAdOx1 nCoV-19) in healthy adults. For TCRbeta chain sequencing, PBMC samples were collected from trial participants at day 0 and at day 28 after the second dose.

The source is an adult in good health. Sequenced here: peripheral blood, sampled on day 0 of AZD1222 vaccination. The chain uses TRBV18 and TRBJ2-7; TRBD1 is a possible D gene, resting on 6 matching bases. The sequenced DNA: TGTGCCAGCTCACCATTTTCCGGGACACGGTCCTACGAGCAGTACTTC. It translates as CASSPFSGTRSYEQYF.